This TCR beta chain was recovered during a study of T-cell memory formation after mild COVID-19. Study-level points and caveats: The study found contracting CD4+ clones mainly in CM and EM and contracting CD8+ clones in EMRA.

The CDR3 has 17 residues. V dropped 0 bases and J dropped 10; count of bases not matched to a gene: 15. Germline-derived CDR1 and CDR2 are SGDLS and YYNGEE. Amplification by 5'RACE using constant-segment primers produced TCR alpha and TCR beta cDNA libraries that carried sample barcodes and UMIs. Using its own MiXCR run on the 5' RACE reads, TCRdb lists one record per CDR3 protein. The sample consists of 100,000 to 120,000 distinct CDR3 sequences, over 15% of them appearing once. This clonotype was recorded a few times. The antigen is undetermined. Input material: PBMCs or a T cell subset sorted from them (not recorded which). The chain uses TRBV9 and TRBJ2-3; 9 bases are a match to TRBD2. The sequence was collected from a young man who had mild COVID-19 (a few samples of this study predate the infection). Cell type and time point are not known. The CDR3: CASSVAGTAGGTKAQYF. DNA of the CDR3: TGTGCCAGCAGCGTAGCTGGGACTGCGGGGGGGACGAAGGCGCAGTATTTT.